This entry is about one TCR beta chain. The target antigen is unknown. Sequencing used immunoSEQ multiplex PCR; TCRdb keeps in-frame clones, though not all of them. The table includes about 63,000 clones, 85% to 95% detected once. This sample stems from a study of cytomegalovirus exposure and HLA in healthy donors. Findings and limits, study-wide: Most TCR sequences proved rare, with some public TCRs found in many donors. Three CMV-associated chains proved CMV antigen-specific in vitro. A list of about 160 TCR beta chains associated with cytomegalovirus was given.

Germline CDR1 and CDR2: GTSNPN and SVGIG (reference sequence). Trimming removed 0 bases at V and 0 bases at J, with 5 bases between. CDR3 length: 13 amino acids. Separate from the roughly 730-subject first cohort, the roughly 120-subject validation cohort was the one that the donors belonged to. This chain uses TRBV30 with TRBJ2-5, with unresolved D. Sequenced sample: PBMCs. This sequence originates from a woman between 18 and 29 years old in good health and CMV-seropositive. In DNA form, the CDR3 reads TGTGCCTGGAGTGTCCAGTACCAAGAGACCCAGTACTTC. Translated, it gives CAWSVQYQETQYF. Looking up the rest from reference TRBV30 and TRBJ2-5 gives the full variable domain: SQTIHQWPATLVQPVGSPLSLECTVEGTSNPNLYWYRQAAGRGLQLLFYSVGIGQISSEVPQNLSASRPQDRQFILSSKKLLLSDSGFYLCAWSVQYQETQYFGPGTRLLVL.